The 17 T cell receptor beta chains below all came from one sample that was sequenced in a study of long-term antiretroviral therapy in people with HIV. Version v3.0 of the immunoSEQ assay was performed at survey level. Measured with immunoSEQ multiplex PCR; TCRdb has only the in-frame clones, and not every one. Of thousands of clones listed, 84% are singletons. Sequences were derived from unsorted PBMCs, sampled 0.3 years before starting antiretroviral therapy. The source of these receptors is a man in his thirties or forties with HIV.

The chain recombines TRBV5-1 with TRBJ2-7; TRBD1 aligns across 7 bases. CDR3 length: 15 amino acids. Losses at the gene ends were 0 bases for V and 5 bases for J; bases not matched to a gene: 8. Germline V gene data show CDR1 as SGHRS and CDR2 as YFSETQ. Written as DNA, the CDR3 is TGCGCCAGCAGCTTGGCGGGACGTACAGGGGACGAGCAGTACTTC. Protein sequence: CASSLAGRTGDEQYF.

The chain recombines TRBV7-6 with TRBJ2-5, with TRBD1 matching over 11 bases. Germline V gene sequence: CDR1 SGHVS, CDR2 FNYEAQ. The CDR3 is 17 amino acids. The V segment lost 1 base and the J segment 1 base; nucleotides outside the gene matches: 5. The CDR3 here is CASSLDSGTGGQETQYF. DNA for the CDR3: TGTGCCAGCAGCTTAGATTCTGGGACAGGGGGCCAAGAGACCCAGTACTTC.

This chain connects TRBV7-9 to TRBJ1-2; D is unresolved. Germline CDR1 reads SEHNR; CDR2 reads FQNEAQ (reference sequence). The CDR3 is 17 residues long. V was shortened by 5 bases and J by 2 bases, with 21 bases between the two germline ends. Written as DNA, the CDR3 is TGTGCCAGCAGCGAAGGCCCAACATGGGTTTTGAACTATGGCTACACCTTC. Translating gives CASSEGPTWVLNYGYTF.

This sequence joins TRBV11-3 and TRBJ1-1, with no clear D. The CDR3 is 16 amino acids. Between the trimmed V and J ends, which lost 4 bases and 0 bases, there was a span of 15 bases. Per the germline V gene, CDR1 is SGHNT and CDR2 is YENEEA. The CDR3 DNA is TGTGCCAGCAGCTCAACCTTAAGGGAAATGAACACTGAAGCTTTCTTT. This sequence encodes CASSSTLREMNTEAFF. Filled out from reference TRBV11-3 and TRBJ1-1, the complete variable domain reads EAGVVQSPRYKIIEKKQPVAFWCNPISGHNTLYWYLQNLGQGPELLIRYENEEAVDDSQLPKDRFSAERLKGVDSTLKIQPAELGDSAVYLCASSSTLREMNTEAFFGQGTRLTVV.

The rearrangement joins TRBV13 to TRBJ1-3; the D is unclear. CDR1 and CDR2 from the germline V gene are PRHDT and FYEKMQ (reference sequence). Between the trimmed V and J ends, which lost 2 bases and 3 bases, there was a span of 2 bases. The CDR3 contains 12 residues. The CDR3 nucleotides read TGTGCCAGCAGCTTACGTGGAAACACCATATATTTT. It translates to CASSLRGNTIYF.

This sequence joins TRBV30 and TRBJ1-4; weak D call: TRBD1 (6 bases). Trimming took off 1 base at V and 7 bases at J, with 13 bases between the two ends. The CDR3 runs 14 residues. Germline CDR1 reads GTSNPN; CDR2 reads SVGIG (reference sequence). This CDR3 is CAWSGRGLGEKLFF. The CDR3 bases are TGTGCCTGGAGTGGAAGGGGGTTGGGTGAAAAACTGTTTTTT.

The V gene is TRBV4-3, the J gene TRBJ2-1; 7 bases fit TRBD2. Trimming cost V 0 bases and J 7 bases; bases outside gene matches: 9. The CDR3 spans 16 residues. Germline assignment: CDR1 LGHNA and CDR2 YSLEER. This CDR3 is CASSQDIGAGHNEQFF. CDR3 coding DNA: TGCGCCAGCAGCCAAGATATCGGAGCGGGGCATAATGAGCAGTTCTTC.

The rearrangement links TRBV4-1 to TRBJ2-2; no reliable D call. Between the trimmed V and J ends, which lost 8 bases and 10 bases, there was a span of 2 bases. This CDR3 has 8 residues. CDR1 is MGHRA, CDR2 YSYEKL, per germline. CDR3 sequence reads: CASPELFF. CDR3 coding DNA: TGCGCCAGCCCGGAGCTGTTTTTT.

The chain couples TRBV28 to TRBJ2-7, with D uncertain. V shed 7 bases and J shed 2 bases, with 9 bases lying between them. The CDR3 sequence is 12 residues long. Germline CDR1 and CDR2: MDHEN and SYDVKM. The CDR3 sequence is CASKKATYEQYF. DNA for the CDR3: TGTGCCAGCAAGAAAGCTACCTACGAGCAGTACTTC.

V is TRBV18 and J is TRBJ2-1, with D maybe TRBD1 (6 bases). From germline, CDR1 is KGHSH and CDR2 LQKENI. The CDR3 runs to 16 residues. V shed 4 bases and J shed 7 bases, with 20 bases lying between them. The CDR3 bases are TGTGCCAGCTCACTTCCCGGGACCCCGAGGGGGAATGAGCAGTTCTTC. Translated, it gives CASSLPGTPRGNEQFF.

This chain connects TRBV4-1 to TRBJ1-1; D is perhaps TRBD1 (5 bases). The V gene lost 0 bases and the J gene lost 0 bases, with 8 bases spanning the gap. The CDR3 loop spans 15 amino acids. In germline, CDR1 is MGHRA, CDR2 YSYEKL. CDR3 sequence: CASSQDWGVNTEAFF. In nucleotides, the CDR3 is TGCGCCAGCAGCCAAGATTGGGGGGTGAACACTGAAGCTTTCTTT.

The chain employs TRBV19 and TRBJ2-1; D perhaps matches TRBD1 (6 bases). Germline assignment: CDR1 LNHDA and CDR2 SQIVND (reference sequence). V lost 3 bases, J lost 4 bases, and 7 bases lay in between. The CDR3 has 13 residues. The CDR3 spells CASSMDSYNEQFF. CDR3 sequence (DNA): TGTGCCAGTAGTATGGACAGTTACAATGAGCAGTTCTTC.

The chain joins TRBV27 to TRBJ2-1; TRBD2 is a possible D gene (6 bases). The ends were cut back, 7 bases at V and 4 bases at J, with 14 bases in the middle. Germline lookup yields CDR1 MNHEY and CDR2 SMNVEV (reference sequence). The CDR3 runs to 14 residues. In nucleotides, the CDR3 is TGTGCCAGCAACTCGGGAGTTTCTTACAATGAGCAGTTCTTC. Its translation is CASNSGVSYNEQFF.

The chain uses TRBV29-1 and TRBJ1-1, with D perhaps matching TRBD1 (6 bases). The CDR3 totals 14 residues. Germline values: CDR1 SQVTM, CDR2 ANQGSEA. Trimming stripped 6 bases from V and 4 bases from J, with 18 bases between. The CDR3 loop reads CSVTPTGGGTEAFF. The CDR3 bases are TGCAGCGTGACCCCCACCGGGGGCGGCACTGAAGCTTTCTTT.

J is TRBJ2-3 and V is TRBV23-1, with 8 bases matching TRBD1. TRBV23-1 qualifies as an ORF whose function is uncertain. The CDR3 runs 16 residues. Unmatched junction bases numbered 4, after V lost 2 bases and J lost 0 bases. The chain's CDR3 is CASSQDRGKSTDTQYF. CDR3 DNA: TGCGCCAGCAGTCAAGACAGGGGAAAAAGCACAGATACGCAGTATTTT.

The chain couples TRBV2 to TRBJ2-1; D may be TRBD2 (5 bases). Between the trimmed V and J ends, which lost 5 bases and 10 bases, there was a span of 12 bases. Germline CDR1 SNHLY, CDR2 FYNNEI. This CDR3 is 12 amino acids long. This CDR3 is CASSLASPEQFF. CDR3 DNA sequence: TGTGCCAGCAGTCTGGCTAGCCCGGAGCAGTTCTTC.

The chain couples TRBV18 to TRBJ2-1; either TRBD1 or TRBD2 may fit D (7 bases each). The CDR3 has 15 residues. CDR1 is KGHSH, CDR2 LQKENI, per germline. V was trimmed by 3 bases and J by 2 bases, leaving 11 bases between them. The CDR3, as DNA: TGTGCCAGCTCACCGGGAGGGGGCACCTACAATGAGCAGTTCTTC. Its protein product is CASSPGGGTYNEQFF. The full variable domain, its missing parts supplied by reference TRBV18 and TRBJ2-1, is NAGVMQNPRHLVRRRGQEARLRCSPMKGHSHVYWYRQLPEEGLKFMVYLQKENIIDESGMPKERFSAEFPKEGPSILRIQQVVRGDSAAYFCASSPGGGTYNEQFFGPGTRLTVL.